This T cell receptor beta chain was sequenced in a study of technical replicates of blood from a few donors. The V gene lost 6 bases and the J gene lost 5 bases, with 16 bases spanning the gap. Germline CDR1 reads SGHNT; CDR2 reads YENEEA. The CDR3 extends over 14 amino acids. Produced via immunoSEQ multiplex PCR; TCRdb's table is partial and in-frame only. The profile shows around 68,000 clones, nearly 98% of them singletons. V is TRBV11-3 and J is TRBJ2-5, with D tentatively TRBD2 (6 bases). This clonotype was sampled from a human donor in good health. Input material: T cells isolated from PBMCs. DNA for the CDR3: TGTGCCAGCAGTTCGGGACTCAAGCGGGAGACCCAGTACTTC. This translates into CASSSGLKRETQYF.